Following are 5 T cell receptor beta chains from one sample sequenced in a study of CD8+ T cells in alopecia areata. Sample treatment: oral pan-JAK inhibitor, 5-10 mg twice daily. cDNA reverse transcribed from extracted RNA served as the sequencing template. Assay: immunoSEQ multiplex PCR; the TCRdb copy retains only in-frame clones and omits some. Here the sample spans about 64,000 clones, about half being singletons. Sequences were derived from CD8+ T cells sorted from blood, sampled at approximately week 37, from a patient treated with tofacitinib. The receptors derive from a human donor with alopecia areata.

V usage is TRBV7-8 and J usage is TRBJ2-5; the D gene is possibly TRBD2 (5 bases). V was shortened by 3 bases and J by 3 bases, with 5 bases between the two germline ends. This CDR3 is built from 12 residues. CDR1 SGHVS and CDR2 FQNEAQ come from the germline V gene. This CDR3 is CASSFGKETQYF. The CDR3 coding sequence is TGTGCCAGCAGCTTCGGGAAAGAGACCCAGTACTTC.

The table lists this clone with a few counts. The chain joins TRBV7-6 to TRBJ2-3; 8 nucleotides agree with TRBD2. Germline V gene data show CDR1 as SGHVS and CDR2 as FNYEAQ. CDR3 length: 16 residues. The V and J ends lost 5 bases and 0 bases, in that order; junction bases with no gene match: 7. The CDR3 region is CASSPLPSGSTDTQYF. The CDR3 DNA sequence: TGTGCCAGCAGCCCGTTGCCTAGCGGGAGCACAGATACGCAGTATTTT.

This clone was detected a few times. V usage is TRBV29-1 and J usage is TRBJ2-7; 8 nucleotides agree with TRBD2. Unmatched junction bases numbered 5, after V lost 7 bases and J lost 3 bases. Germline V gene sequence: CDR1 SQVTM, CDR2 ANQGSEA. This CDR3 has 12 amino acids. CDR3 residues: CSALTSDYEQYF. CDR3 coding DNA: TGCAGCGCCCTGACTAGCGACTACGAGCAGTACTTC.

V gene TRBV4-1 combines with J gene TRBJ2-7; D gene ambiguous. V was cut by 5 bases and J by 0 bases, with 14 bases left in between. Germline V lookup: CDR1 MGHRA, CDR2 YSYEKL. This CDR3 is built from 15 residues. The CDR3 sequence: CASSEKDGPSYEQYF. The CDR3 nucleotides read TGCGCCAGCAGCGAAAAGGACGGACCCTCCTACGAGCAGTACTTC.

The chain recombines TRBV9 with TRBJ1-2, with D perhaps matching TRBD1 (5 bases). Trimming stripped 0 bases from V and 1 base from J, with 22 bases between. Germline assignment: CDR1 SGDLS and CDR2 YYNGEE. The length of the CDR3 is 19 residues. CDR3 region: CASSVDGSSTESYNYGYTF. The CDR3 DNA follows: TGTGCCAGCAGCGTAGATGGGAGTTCGACAGAGTCCTATAACTATGGCTACACCTTC. Drawing the rest from reference TRBV9 and TRBJ1-2, the complete variable domain is DSGVTQTPKHLITATGQRVTLRCSPRSGDLSVYWYQQSLDQGLQFLIQYYNGEERAKGNILERFSAQQFPDLHSELNLSSLELGDSALYFCASSVDGSSTESYNYGYTFGSGTRLTVV.